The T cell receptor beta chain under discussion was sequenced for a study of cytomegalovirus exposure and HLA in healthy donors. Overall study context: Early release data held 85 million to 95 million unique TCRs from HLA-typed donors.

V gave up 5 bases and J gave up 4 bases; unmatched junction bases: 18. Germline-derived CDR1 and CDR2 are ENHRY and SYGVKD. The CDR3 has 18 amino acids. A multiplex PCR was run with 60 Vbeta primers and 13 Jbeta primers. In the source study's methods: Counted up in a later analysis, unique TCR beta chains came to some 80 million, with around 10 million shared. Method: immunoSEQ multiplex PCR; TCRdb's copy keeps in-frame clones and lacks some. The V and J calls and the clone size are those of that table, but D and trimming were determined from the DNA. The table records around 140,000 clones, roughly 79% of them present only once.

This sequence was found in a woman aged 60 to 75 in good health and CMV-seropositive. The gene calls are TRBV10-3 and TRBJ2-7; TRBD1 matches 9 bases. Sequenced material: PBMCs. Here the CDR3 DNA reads TGTGCCATCAGTAGGAATCACGGGACAGGGTGGAGCAATTACGAGCAGTACTTC. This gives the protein CAISRNHGTGWSNYEQYF.